This record covers a single TCR beta chain. Its cognate antigen is unknown. TCRdb re-analysed the 5' RACE reads in MiXCR, keeping a single row per CDR3 protein. The repertoire holds 200,000 to 250,000 distinct CDR3 sequences, with around 6.9% as singletons. Healthy Caucasians supplied all donations. This sample was taken from a study of identical twins. Germline V gene sequence: CDR1 SQVTM, CDR2 ANQGSEA. The CDR3 sequence is 13 residues long. Trimming removed 4 bases at V and 0 bases at J, with 9 bases between. Regarding the study as a whole: Conclusions came from cross-sectional statistical analysis, not from following the same donors. Excess sharing by twins proved weaker in beta out-of-frame sequences.

The same specimen was also included in a second study, on yellow fever vaccine responses in identical twins. From that study: The T cell response to vaccination in identical twins was reportedly partly convergent and partly personalized.

V usage is TRBV29-1 and J usage is TRBJ1-1, with D uncertain. The TCR was taken from a woman aged 18-30 years in good health. The specimen sequenced was memory (CD45RO+) T cells sorted from blood. The CDR3 here is CSVALGLNTEAFF. The CDR3 nucleotides read TGCAGCGTTGCGCTCGGATTGAACACTGAAGCTTTCTTT.